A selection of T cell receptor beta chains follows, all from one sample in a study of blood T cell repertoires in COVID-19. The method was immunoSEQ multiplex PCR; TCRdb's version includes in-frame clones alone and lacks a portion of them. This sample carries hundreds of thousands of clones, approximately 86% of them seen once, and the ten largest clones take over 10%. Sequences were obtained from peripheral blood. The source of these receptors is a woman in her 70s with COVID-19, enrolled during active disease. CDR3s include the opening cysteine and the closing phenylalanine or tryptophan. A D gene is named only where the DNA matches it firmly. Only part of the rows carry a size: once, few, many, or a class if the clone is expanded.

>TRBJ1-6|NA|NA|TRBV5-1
CASSLGASNSPLHF
TGCGCCAGCAGCTTGGGGGCGAGTAATTCACCCCTCCACTTT
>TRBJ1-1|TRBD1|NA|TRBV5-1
CASSSQGEAGEAFF
TGCGCCAGCAGCTCACAGGGGGAAGCGGGTGAAGCTTTCTTT
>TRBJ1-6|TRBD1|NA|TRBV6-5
CASSYRGRNSPLHF
TGTGCCAGCAGTTACAGGGGGCGAAATTCACCCCTCCACTTT
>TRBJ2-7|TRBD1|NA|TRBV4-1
CASSQGGRGYEQYF
TGCGCCAGCAGCCAAGGTGGCAGGGGGTACGAGCAGTACTTC
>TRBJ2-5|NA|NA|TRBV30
CAWSVLRGQVPETQYF
TGTGCCTGGAGTGTTTTACGGGGACAAGTCCCAGAGACCCAGTACTTC
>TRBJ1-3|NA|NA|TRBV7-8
CASSYQGVAGNTIYF
TGTGCCAGCAGCTATCAGGGTGTTGCTGGAAACACCATATATTTT
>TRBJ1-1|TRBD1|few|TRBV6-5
CASKRGQGTEAFF
TGTGCCAGCAAAAGGGGGCAGGGCACTGAAGCTTTCTTT
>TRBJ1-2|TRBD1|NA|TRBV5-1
CASSLQGQGGEGYTF
TGCGCCAGCAGCTTGCAAGGACAGGGAGGGGAGGGCTACACCTTC
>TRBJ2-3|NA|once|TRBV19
CASSTRTSSTDTQYF
TGTGCCAGTAGTACACGGACATCTTCCACAGATACGCAGTATTTT
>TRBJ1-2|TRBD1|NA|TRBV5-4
CASSLQGDGYTF
TGTGCCAGCAGCTTACAGGGGGACGGCTACACCTTC
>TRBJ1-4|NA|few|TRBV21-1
CASSTLRWRKLRVNEKLFF
TGTGCCAGCAGCACTCTCCGATGGAGGAAATTAAGAGTTAATGAAAAACTGTTTTTT
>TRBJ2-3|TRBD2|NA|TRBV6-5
CASSLGSGGTDTQYF
TGTGCCAGCAGTCTAGGGAGCGGGGGGACAGATACGCAGTATTTT
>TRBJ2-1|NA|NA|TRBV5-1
CASSLEGSRANEQFF
TGCGCCAGCAGCTTGGAAGGGTCCAGGGCCAATGAGCAGTTCTTC
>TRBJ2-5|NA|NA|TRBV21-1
CASSVPSGGFQETQYF
TGTGCCAGCAGCGTACCTAGCGGGGGGTTCCAAGAGACCCAGTACTTC
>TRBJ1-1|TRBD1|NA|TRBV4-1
CASSQGRGLVLNTEAFF
TGCGCCAGCAGCCAAGGCAGGGGGCTCGTTTTGAACACTGAAGCTTTCTTT
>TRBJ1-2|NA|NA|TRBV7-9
CASSLAGTYGYTF
TGTGCCAGCAGCTTAGCTGGGACATATGGCTACACCTTC
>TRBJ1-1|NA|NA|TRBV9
CASSGGEGTEAFF
TGTGCCAGCAGCGGGGGAGAGGGCACTGAAGCTTTCTTT
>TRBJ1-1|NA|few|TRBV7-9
CASSIQQGITEAFF
TGTGCCAGCAGCATTCAACAGGGTATCACTGAAGCTTTCTTT
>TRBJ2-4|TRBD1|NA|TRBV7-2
CASSSRDSKNIQYF
TGTGCCAGCAGCAGCCGGGACAGCAAAAACATTCAGTACTTC
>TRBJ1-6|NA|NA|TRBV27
CASRDTSSSYNSPLHF
TGTGCCAGCAGGGACACCTCGAGCTCCTATAATTCACCCCTCCACTTT
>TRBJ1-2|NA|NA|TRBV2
CASSEALIAVYGYTF
TGTGCCAGCAGTGAAGCGCTGATAGCGGTCTATGGCTACACCTTC
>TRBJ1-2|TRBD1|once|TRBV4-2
CASSQDYGQGWYGYTF
TGTGCCAGCAGCCAAGATTACGGACAGGGGTGGTATGGCTACACCTTC
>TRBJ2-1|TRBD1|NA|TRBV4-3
CASSRTAGQGSYEQFF
TGCGCCAGCAGCCGGACAGCGGGACAGGGGAGCTATGAGCAGTTCTTC
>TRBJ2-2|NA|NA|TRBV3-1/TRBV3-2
CASSQYRGAAGELFF
TGTGCCAGCAGCCAATATCGCGGGGCTGCCGGGGAGCTGTTTTTT
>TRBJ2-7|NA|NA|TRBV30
CAWSSRGGGYEQYF
TGTGCCTGGAGCTCCCGGGGAGGGGGGTACGAGCAGTACTTC
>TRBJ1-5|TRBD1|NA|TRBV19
CASSIDYSAGGVRNQPQHF
TGTGCCAGTAGTATAGATTATTCGGCAGGGGGCGTTCGGAATCAGCCCCAGCATTTT
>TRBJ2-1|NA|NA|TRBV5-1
CASSQNTRKSDEQFF
TGCGCCAGCAGCCAAAATACGAGGAAATCGGATGAGCAGTTCTTC
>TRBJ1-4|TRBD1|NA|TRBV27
CASSSRQGDEKLFF
TGTGCCAGCAGTTCTCGACAGGGGGATGAAAAACTGTTTTTT
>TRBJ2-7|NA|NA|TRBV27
CASSLDEGYEQYF
TGTGCCAGCAGTTTAGACGAGGGATACGAGCAGTACTTC
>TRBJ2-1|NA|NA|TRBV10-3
CAVNGGPPNEQFF
TGTGCCGTTAACGGGGGGCCCCCGAATGAGCAGTTCTTC
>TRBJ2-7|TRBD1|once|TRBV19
CASRATGGGNYEQYF
TGTGCCAGTAGGGCCACAGGGGGCGGAAACTACGAGCAGTACTTC
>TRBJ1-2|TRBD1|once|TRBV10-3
CAISGQGDNYGYTF
TGTGCCATCAGTGGACAGGGAGATAACTATGGCTACACCTTC
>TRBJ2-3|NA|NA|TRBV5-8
CATGYGGPFTDTQYF
TGTGCCACCGGTTATGGAGGGCCCTTCACAGATACGCAGTATTTT
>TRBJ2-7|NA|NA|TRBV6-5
CASRARQPYEQYF
TGTGCCAGCAGGGCTCGACAGCCCTACGAGCAGTACTTC
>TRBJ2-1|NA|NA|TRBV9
CASSALPQLRNEQFF
TGTGCCAGCAGTGCCCTCCCTCAACTGAGAAATGAGCAGTTCTTC
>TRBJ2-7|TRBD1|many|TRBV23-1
CASSQNGQASYEQYF
TGCGCCAGCAGTCAAAATGGACAGGCAAGCTACGAGCAGTACTTC
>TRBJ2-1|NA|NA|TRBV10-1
CASLRQEGFF
TGCGCCAGCTTACGGCAGGAAGGGTTCTTC
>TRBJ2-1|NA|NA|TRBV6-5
CASSYPDSREQFF
TGTGCCAGCAGTTACCCTGACTCTAGAGAGCAGTTCTTC
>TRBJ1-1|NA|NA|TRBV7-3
CASSLQETEAFF
TGTGCCAGCAGCTTGCAGGAAACTGAAGCTTTCTTT
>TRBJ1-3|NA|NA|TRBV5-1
CASSLEISSGNTIYF
TGCGCCAGCAGCTTGGAAATTAGCTCTGGAAACACCATATATTTT
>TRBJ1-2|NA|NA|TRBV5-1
CASSSGQQINYGYTF
TGCGCCAGCAGCTCCGGACAGCAGATAAACTATGGCTACACCTTC
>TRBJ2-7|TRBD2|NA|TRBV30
CAWNQAGVLDEQYF
TGTGCCTGGAATCAAGCGGGGGTACTAGACGAGCAGTACTTC
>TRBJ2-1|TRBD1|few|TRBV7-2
CASSLAGTDNEQFF
TGTGCCAGCAGCTTAGCTGGGACAGACAATGAGCAGTTCTTC
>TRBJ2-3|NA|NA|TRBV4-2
CASSHIETSTDTQYF
TGTGCCAGCAGCCATATAGAGACTAGCACAGATACGCAGTATTTT